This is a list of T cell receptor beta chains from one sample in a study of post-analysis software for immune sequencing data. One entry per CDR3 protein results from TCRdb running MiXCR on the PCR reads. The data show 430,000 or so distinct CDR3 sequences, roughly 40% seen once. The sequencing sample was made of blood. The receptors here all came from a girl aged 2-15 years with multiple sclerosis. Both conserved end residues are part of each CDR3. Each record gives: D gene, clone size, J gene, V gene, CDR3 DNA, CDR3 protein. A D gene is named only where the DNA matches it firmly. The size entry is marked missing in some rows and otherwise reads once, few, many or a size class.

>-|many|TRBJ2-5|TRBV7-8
TGTGCCAGCAGCTTAAGGGCCGGCCTGTGGGAGACCCAGTACTTC
CASSLRAGLWETQYF
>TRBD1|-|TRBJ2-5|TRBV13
TGTGCCAGCAGCTGGACAGGGTACCAAGAGACCCAGTACTTC
CASSWTGYQETQYF
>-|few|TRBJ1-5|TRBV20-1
TGCAGTGCTAGAAAGGCAGGGAGCAATCAGCCCCAGCATTTT
CSARKAGSNQPQHF
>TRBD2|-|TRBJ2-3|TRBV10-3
TGTGCCGCCGATTCCGGGCAGCGGGGGACATCAGATACGCAGTATTTT
CAADSGQRGTSDTQYF
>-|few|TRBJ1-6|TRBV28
TGTGCCAGCAGCCCCGGGACACCCAATTCACCCCTCCACTTT
CASSPGTPNSPLHF
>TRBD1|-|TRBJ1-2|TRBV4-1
TGCGCCAGCAGCCCCCCGGGACAGGGGGTTGGCTACACCTTC
CASSPPGQGVGYTF
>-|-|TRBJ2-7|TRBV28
TGTGCCAGCAGTTTATGGGGATTCACAGGTAACTCCTACGAGCAGTACTTC
CASSLWGFTGNSYEQYF
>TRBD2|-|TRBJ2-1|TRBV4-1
TGCGCCAGCAGCCAAGTGGATCTGGGACTAGCGGGGGACAATGAGCGGTTCTTC
CASSQVDLGLAGDNERFF
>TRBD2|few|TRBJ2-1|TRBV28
TGTGCCAGCAGTAACGGGCGTCTAGCGGGAGGGCTCAACAATGAGCAGTTCTTC
CASSNGRLAGGLNNEQFF
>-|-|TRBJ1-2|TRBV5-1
TGCGCCAGCAGCTTGGACACAGGGTTCTATGGCTACACCTTC
CASSLDTGFYGYTF
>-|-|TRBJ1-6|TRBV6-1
TGTGCCAGCAGGCACAACAGGCGCCTAGGGTCCTATAATTCACCCCTCCACTTT
CASRHNRRLGSYNSPLHF
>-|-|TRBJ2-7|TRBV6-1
TGTGCCAGCATAAAGTGGGGGAGTGTTGGTTACAATGAGCAGTACTTC
CASIKWGSVGYNEQYF
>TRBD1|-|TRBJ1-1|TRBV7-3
TGTGCCAGCAGCTTATCAGGGGGAGACACTGAAGCTTTCTTT
CASSLSGGDTEAFF
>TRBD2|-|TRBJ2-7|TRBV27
TGTGCCAGCAGTTTAACTAGCGGGGGCTTCTCCGAGCAGTACTTC
CASSLTSGGFSEQYF
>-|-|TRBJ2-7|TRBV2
TGTGCCAGCACCAAAAGGTCCGCTCGGAATGAGCAGTACTTC
CASTKRSARNEQYF
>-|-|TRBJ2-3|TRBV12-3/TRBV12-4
TGTGCCAGCAGTCCACTAGGGAGTGGAGATACGCAGTATTTT
CASSPLGSGDTQYF
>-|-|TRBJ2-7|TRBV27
TGTGCCAGCAGTGCCCTCGGGCTAAGGCCCCAGTACTTC
CASSALGLRPQYF
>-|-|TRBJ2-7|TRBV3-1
TGTGCCAGCAGCCAAGAAGGACACGCCAGCTCCTACGAGCAGTACTTC
CASSQEGHASSYEQYF
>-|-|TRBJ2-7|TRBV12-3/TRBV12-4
TGTGCCAGCAGTCTCCAAACATCCGACTACGAGCAGTACTTC
CASSLQTSDYEQYF
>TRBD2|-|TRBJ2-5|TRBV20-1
TGCAGTGCTAAGCGGGGGCCGGAATATGCCCAAGAGACCCAGTACTTC
CSAKRGPEYAQETQYF
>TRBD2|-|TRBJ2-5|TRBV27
TGTGCCAGCAGCCGACAGCGGGAGGATGAGCAGTACTTC
CASSRQREDEQYF
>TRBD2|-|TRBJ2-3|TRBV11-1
TGTGCCAGCAGCTTACGGGCGGGGGTGTCAGATACGCAGTATTTT
CASSLRAGVSDTQYF
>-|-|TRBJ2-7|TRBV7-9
TGTGCCAGCAGCTTAGTTCGGGCGCCGATCTACGAGCAGTACTTC
CASSLVRAPIYEQYF
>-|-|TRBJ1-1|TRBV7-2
TGTGCCAGCAGCTTAAATTACGCTGAAGCTTTCTTT
CASSLNYAEAFF
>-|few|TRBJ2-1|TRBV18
TGTGCCAGCTCACCTTTACCTTGGGACTCCGGCTCCTACAATGAGCAGTTCTTC
CASSPLPWDSGSYNEQFF
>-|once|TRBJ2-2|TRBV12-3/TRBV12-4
TGTGCCAGCGGTCCATTGGTACAGGGAGGGGAGCTGTTTTTT
CASGPLVQGGELFF
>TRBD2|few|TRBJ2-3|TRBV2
TGTGCCATCCAGCGGGGGGTCACAGATACGCAGTATTTT
CAIQRGVTDTQYF
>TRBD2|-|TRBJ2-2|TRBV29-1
TGCAGCGTTTACTCTAGCGGGAGGAACACCGGGGAGCTGTTTTTT
CSVYSSGRNTGELFF
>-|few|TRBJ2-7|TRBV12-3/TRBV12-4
TGTGCCAGCAGTATTACGACGGACTACGAGCAGTACTTC
CASSITTDYEQYF
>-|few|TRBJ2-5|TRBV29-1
TGCAGCGTTGCGGGCGGGGCTTTAGAGACCCAGTACTTC
CSVAGGALETQYF
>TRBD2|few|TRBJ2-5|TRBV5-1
TGCGCCAGCAGCAGCCCCTCTGGACTAGAGGGGCAGTACTTC
CASSSPSGLEGQYF
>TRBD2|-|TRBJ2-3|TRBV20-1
TGCAGTGCCGAACTAGCGGGAGATCCAGATACGCAGTATTTT
CSAELAGDPDTQYF
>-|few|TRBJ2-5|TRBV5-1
TGCGCCAGCAGCACACACCAAGAGACCCAGTACTTC
CASSTHQETQYF
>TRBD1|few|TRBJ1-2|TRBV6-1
TGTGCCAGCCGAAGGACAGGGAATGGCTACACCTTC
CASRRTGNGYTF
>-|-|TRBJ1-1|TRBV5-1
TGCGCCAGCAGCTTGGCCGGCAGGCCGAACACTGAAGCTTTCTTT
CASSLAGRPNTEAFF
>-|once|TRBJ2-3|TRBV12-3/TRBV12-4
TGTGCCAGCAGTTTCCCGGGGACCACAACAGATACGCAGTATTTT
CASSFPGTTTDTQYF
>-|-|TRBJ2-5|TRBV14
TGTGCCAGCAGCCAAGTGGGTGGGCAAGAGACCCAGTACTTC
CASSQVGGQETQYF
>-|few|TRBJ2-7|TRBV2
TGTGCCAGCAGTGGCCGGAGAACCTACGAGCAGTACTTC
CASSGRRTYEQYF
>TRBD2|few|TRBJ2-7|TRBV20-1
TGCAGTGCTGGGACTAGCGGGAGGTACGAGCAGTACTTC
CSAGTSGRYEQYF
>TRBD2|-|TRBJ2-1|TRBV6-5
TGTGCCAGCGGTCGGGGGGGCCCCTACAATGAGCAGTTCTTC
CASGRGGPYNEQFF
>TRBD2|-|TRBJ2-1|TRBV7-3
TGTGCCAGCAGCTTATTAGGGCGGGGGGGCCGGAATGAGCAGTTCTTC
CASSLLGRGGRNEQFF
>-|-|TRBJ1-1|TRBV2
TGTGCCAGCAGTGAAATGGGTACGAACACTGAAGCTTTCTTT
CASSEMGTNTEAFF
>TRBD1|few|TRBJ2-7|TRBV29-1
TGCAGCGTTGGGGACAGGGGGTCCTACGAGCAGTACTTC
CSVGDRGSYEQYF
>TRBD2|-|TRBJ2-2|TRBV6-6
TGTGCCAGCAGAAGGCCTCAAGCGGGGGGATATCACGGGGAGCTGTTTTTT
CASRRPQAGGYHGELFF